Each of the 21 T cell receptor beta chains below was sequenced from the same sample in a study of T cells after yellow fever vaccination. TCRdb redid the calling of the 5' RACE reads with MiXCR, one entry per CDR3 protein. Seen here are around 310,000 distinct CDR3 sequences, more than 8.5% observed once, and the top ten hold approximately 19%. The sequences come from PBMCs, collected on the day of the first yellow fever vaccination. The receptors derive from a man between 18 and 35 years old who received the YFV17D yellow fever vaccine.

The table lists this clonotype with a few counts. V usage is TRBV24-1 and J usage is TRBJ2-5; 8 bases agree with TRBD1. The CDR3 totals 16 residues. The V and J ends lost 1 base and 3 bases, in that order; junction bases with no gene match: 6. Germline V CDR1 and CDR2: KGHDR, SFDVKD. For the CDR3, the DNA is TGTGCCACCAGTGATTTTGCGGGGACAGGAGAAGAGACCCAGTACTTC. This encodes CATSDFAGTGEETQYF.

This clonotype was picked up many times. The chain uses TRBV7-8 and TRBJ1-1; 9 nucleotides agree with TRBD1. The CDR3 is 16 amino acids. Germline CDR1 SGHVS, CDR2 FQNEAQ. The V segment lost 5 bases and the J segment 7 bases; nucleotides outside the gene matches: 14. This CDR3 is CASSPRGLQGADEAFF. The CDR3 coding sequence is TGTGCCAGCAGCCCACGGGGTTTACAGGGGGCTGATGAAGCTTTCTTT.

The rearrangement uses TRBV28 and TRBJ2-3; 8 nucleotides agree with TRBD2. The V gene's germline CDR1 is MDHEN and CDR2 SYDVKM. V shed 3 bases, J shed 13 bases, and the junction held 15 bases outside the gene matches. The CDR3 covers 15 residues. The CDR3 nucleotides are TGTGCCAGCAGTTTGGGGGTAGTAGCGGGGCCAAAGGAGTATTTT. It specifies CASSLGVVAGPKEYF.

This clonotype was picked up many times. The chain is built from TRBV20-1 and TRBJ2-1, with D possibly being TRBD2 (6 bases). The CDR3 totals 15 residues. Trimming stripped 7 bases from V and 6 bases from J, with 22 bases between. Per the germline V gene, CDR1 is DFQATT and CDR2 is SNEGSKA (reference sequence). The CDR3 loop reads CSDRSYVADFNEQFF. The CDR3, as DNA: TGCAGTGACAGAAGTTATGTAGCGGATTTCAATGAGCAGTTCTTC.

The V and J genes are TRBV13 and TRBJ2-1; the match to TRBD2 covers 8 bases. Germline values: CDR1 PRHDT, CDR2 FYEKMQ (reference sequence). This CDR3 region has 14 residues. V was clipped by 7 bases and J by 9 bases; unmatched bases: 11. CDR3 protein: CASNSRGGVIEQFF. The DNA for the CDR3 is TGTGCCAGCAACTCCCGGGGGGGGGTTATTGAGCAGTTCTTC. Based on the CDR3 plus reference TRBV13 and TRBJ2-1, the full variable domain is AAGVIQSPRHLIKEKRETATLKCYPIPRHDTVYWYQQGPGQDPQFLISFYEKMQSDKGSIPDRFSAQQFSDYHSELNMSSLELGDSALYFCASNSRGGVIEQFFGPGTRLTVL.

This clonotype showed up just a few times. This rearrangement joins TRBV7-3 to TRBJ2-3; D not resolved. Germline-derived CDR1 and CDR2 are SGHTA and FQGTGA. The CDR3 has 15 residues. V gave up 0 bases and J gave up 6 bases, with 13 bases separating them. CDR3 region: CASSLTRESLDTQYF. The DNA for the CDR3 is TGTGCCAGCAGCTTAACGAGAGAATCCTTGGATACGCAGTATTTT. The variable domain in full, completed from reference TRBV7-3 and TRBJ2-3, reads GAGVSQTPSNKVTEKGKYVELRCDPISGHTALYWYRQSLGQGPEFLIYFQGTGAADDSGLPNDRFFAVRPEGSVSTLKIQRTERGDSAVYLCASSLTRESLDTQYFGPGTRLTVL.

This clonotype was found a few times. CDR3 nucleotides: TGTGCCAGCAGCGTAGGCAGGCAAGAGACCCAGTACTTC. Its translation: CASSVGRQETQYF. This sequence joins TRBV9 and TRBJ2-5, with D hard to call. V was shortened by 0 bases and J by 2 bases, with 5 bases between the two germline ends. The CDR3 is 13 residues long. Germline CDR1 SGDLS, CDR2 YYNGEE.

This chain joins TRBV20-1 and TRBJ1-5, with D tentatively TRBD1 (6 bases). V lost 0 bases and J 2 bases, leaving 11 bases between the germline ends. The CDR3 covers 15 residues. The germline V gene has CDR1 DFQATT and CDR2 SNEGSKA (reference sequence). The CDR3 is CSARDRGGGNQPQHF. CDR3 in DNA: TGCAGTGCTAGAGACAGGGGTGGGGGCAATCAGCCCCAGCATTTT.

This clonotype came up many times. The genes are TRBV29-1 and TRBJ2-7, with D maybe TRBD1 (5 bases). V was cut by 4 bases and J by 0 bases, with 10 bases left in between. CDR1 and CDR2 (germline): SQVTM, ANQGSEA. There are 13 residues in the CDR3. CDR3 nucleotides: TGCAGCGTTGTAAGGGGTAACTCCTACGAGCAGTACTTC. Its translation is CSVVRGNSYEQYF.

Only a few counts were recorded for this clonotype. The CDR3 sequence: CSVGLKAGEKLFF. The CDR3 DNA follows: TGCAGCGTGGGCCTCAAGGCGGGTGAAAAACTGTTTTTT. This chain links TRBV29-1 with TRBJ1-4, with no clear D. The V end was cut by 6 bases, the J end by 7 bases, with 15 bases between. The CDR3 loop spans 13 amino acids. CDR1 SQVTM and CDR2 ANQGSEA come from the germline V gene.

The V and J genes are TRBV12-5 and TRBJ1-6; D ambiguous. Per the germline V gene, CDR1 is LGHNT and CDR2 is FRNRAP. The ends were cut back, 4 bases at V and 13 bases at J, with 8 bases in the middle. The CDR3 has 11 residues. DNA for the CDR3: TGTGCTAGTGGTTGGGAGGGTCCCCTCCACTTT. Its translation: CASGWEGPLHF.

Ten or more counts support this clonotype. The chain joins TRBV5-1 to TRBJ2-5; D ambiguous. CDR1 SGHRS and CDR2 YFSETQ come from the germline V gene. This CDR3 region has 16 residues. V shed 0 bases and J shed 2 bases, with 14 bases lying between them. The CDR3 nucleotides are TGCGCCAGCAGCTTGGTATCCAGAAAGGGACAAGAGACCCAGTACTTC. Translating it yields CASSLVSRKGQETQYF.

The rearrangement uses TRBV12-5 and TRBJ2-1; D gene unclear. Germline CDR1 is LGHNT and CDR2 is FRNRAP. The CDR3 is 11 residues long. The CDR3: CTTESYNEQFF. The CDR3 DNA reads as TGTACCACGGAATCCTACAATGAGCAGTTCTTC.

The chain uses TRBV3-1 and TRBJ2-1, with D possibly matching TRBD2 (6 bases). In germline, CDR1 is LGHDT, CDR2 YNNKEL (reference sequence). The CDR3 sequence is 15 residues long. V was clipped by 3 bases and J by 4 bases, with 13 bases between them. The CDR3 protein is CASSQTLGTYNEQFF. DNA for the CDR3: TGTGCCAGCAGCCAGACTCTGGGGACTTACAATGAGCAGTTCTTC.

This clonotype was seen at least ten times. V gene TRBV5-4 combines with J gene TRBJ1-1; a weak D match, TRBD1 (5 bases). Germline-derived CDR1 and CDR2 are SGHNT and YYREEE (reference sequence). This CDR3 is built from 14 residues. The ends were cut back, 4 bases at V and 4 bases at J, with 14 bases in the middle. CDR3: CASSPGGVGTEAFF. The CDR3 DNA is TGTGCCAGCAGCCCCGGAGGGGTGGGCACTGAAGCTTTCTTT.

The table lists this clonotype with a few counts. The gene calls are TRBV15 and TRBJ2-7; TRBD1 matches 11 bases. Germline V gene data show CDR1 as LNHNV and CDR2 as YYDKDF (reference sequence). The CDR3 has 16 amino acids. V dropped 1 base and J dropped 6; count of bases not matched to a gene: 8. CDR3 sequence (DNA): TGTGCCACCAGCAGAGGGACAGGGGGCGCGGTGGGCGAGCAGTACTTC. Its translation is CATSRGTGGAVGEQYF.

There are a few counts of this clonotype. The chain couples TRBV3-1 to TRBJ1-2, with D tentatively TRBD1 (6 bases). The CDR3 is made up of 14 amino acids. The germline V gene encodes CDR1 LGHDT and CDR2 YNNKEL (reference sequence). The ends were cut back, 1 base at V and 4 bases at J, with 10 bases in the middle. The CDR3 region is CASSQVGGGYGYTF. The DNA of the CDR3 is TGTGCCAGCAGCCAAGTTGGGGGCGGCTATGGCTACACCTTC.

The sample holds a few counts of this clonotype. V gene TRBV6-1 combines with J gene TRBJ2-7; D might be TRBD1 (8 bases). This CDR3 region has 14 residues. V gave up 6 bases and J gave up 8 bases, with 20 bases separating them. Looked up from germline, CDR1 is MNHNS and CDR2 is SASEGT. CDR3 coding DNA: TGTGCCAGCAGCAGCCCCGACAGGGGAGGGAAGCAGTACGTC. Residues: CASSSPDRGGKQYV.

The chain has TRBV7-6 and TRBJ1-1; D is undetermined. The CDR3 is made up of 14 amino acids. Germline V lookup: CDR1 SGHVS, CDR2 FNYEAQ. V lost 1 base and J lost 4, with 10 bases in between. CDR3 DNA sequence: TGTGCCAGCAGCTTAGGCGTTTCGGGCACTGAAGCTTTCTTT. Its protein is CASSLGVSGTEAFF.

The rearrangement links TRBV4-1 to TRBJ2-1, with D perhaps TRBD1 (6 bases). The CDR3 consists of 16 residues. Germline CDR1 MGHRA, CDR2 YSYEKL. The V end was cut by 5 bases, the J end by 8 bases, with 22 bases between. The CDR3 loop is CASSVRGRGYGDEQFF. The CDR3 DNA reads as TGCGCCAGCAGCGTTAGGGGCAGGGGATATGGCGATGAGCAGTTCTTC.

The J gene is TRBJ1-1, the V gene TRBV2; weak D call: TRBD1 (6 bases). The germline V gene has CDR1 SNHLY and CDR2 FYNNEI. Trimming stripped 0 bases from V and 2 bases from J, with 19 bases between. CDR3 size: 18 residues. The CDR3 DNA reads as TGTGCCAGCAGTGAAGCGCTTTTACAGGGAGGGGGAAACACTGAAGCTTTCTTT. Translating it yields CASSEALLQGGGNTEAFF. Full variable domain (remainder filled in from reference TRBV2 and TRBJ1-1): EPEVTQTPSHQVTQMGQEVILRCVPISNHLYFYWYRQILGQKVEFLVSFYNNEISEKSEIFDDQFSVERPDGSNFTLKIRSTKLEDSAMYFCASSEALLQGGGNTEAFFGQGTRLTVV.